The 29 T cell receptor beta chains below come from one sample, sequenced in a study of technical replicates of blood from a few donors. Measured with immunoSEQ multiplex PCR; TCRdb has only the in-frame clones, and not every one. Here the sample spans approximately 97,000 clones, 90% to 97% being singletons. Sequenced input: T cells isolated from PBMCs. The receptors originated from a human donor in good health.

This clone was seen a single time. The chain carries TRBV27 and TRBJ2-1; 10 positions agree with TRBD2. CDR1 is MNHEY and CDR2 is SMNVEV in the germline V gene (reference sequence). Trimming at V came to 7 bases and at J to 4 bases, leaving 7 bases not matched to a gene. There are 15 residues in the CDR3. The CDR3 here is CASTPGTSEYNEQFF. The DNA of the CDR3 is TGTGCCAGCACGCCCGGGACTAGCGAGTACAATGAGCAGTTCTTC.

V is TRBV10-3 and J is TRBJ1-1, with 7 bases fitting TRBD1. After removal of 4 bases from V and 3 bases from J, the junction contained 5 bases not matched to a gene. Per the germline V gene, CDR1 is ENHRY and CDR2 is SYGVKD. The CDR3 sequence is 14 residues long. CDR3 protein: CAISGDRGDTEAFF. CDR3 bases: TGTGCCATCAGTGGGGACAGAGGGGACACTGAAGCTTTCTTT.

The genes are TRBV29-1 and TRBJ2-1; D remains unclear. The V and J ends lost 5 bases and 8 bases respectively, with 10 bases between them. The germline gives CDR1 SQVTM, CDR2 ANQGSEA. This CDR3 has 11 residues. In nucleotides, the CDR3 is TGCAGCGTTAACTCGGTTGATGAGCAGTTCTTC. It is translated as CSVNSVDEQFF.

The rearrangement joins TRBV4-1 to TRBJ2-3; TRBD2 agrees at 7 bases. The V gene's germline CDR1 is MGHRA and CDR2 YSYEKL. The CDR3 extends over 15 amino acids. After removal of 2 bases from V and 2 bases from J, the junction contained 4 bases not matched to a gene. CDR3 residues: CASSQRGRTTDTQYF. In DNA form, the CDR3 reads TGCGCCAGCAGCCAACGCGGGAGAACCACAGATACGCAGTATTTT.

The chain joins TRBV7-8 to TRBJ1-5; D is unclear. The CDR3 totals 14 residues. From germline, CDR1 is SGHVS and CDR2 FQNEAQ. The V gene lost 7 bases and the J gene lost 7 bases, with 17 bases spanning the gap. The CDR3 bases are TGTGCCAGCACCCTGAGTCGGGTAAAACAGCCCCAGCATTTT. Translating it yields CASTLSRVKQPQHF.

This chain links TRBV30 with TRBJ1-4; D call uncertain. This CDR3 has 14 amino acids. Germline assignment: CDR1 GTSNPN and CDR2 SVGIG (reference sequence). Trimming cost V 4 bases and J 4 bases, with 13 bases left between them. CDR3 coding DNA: TGTGCCTGGAAGTCTGTGCGGCATAATGAAAAACTGTTTTTT. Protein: CAWKSVRHNEKLFF.

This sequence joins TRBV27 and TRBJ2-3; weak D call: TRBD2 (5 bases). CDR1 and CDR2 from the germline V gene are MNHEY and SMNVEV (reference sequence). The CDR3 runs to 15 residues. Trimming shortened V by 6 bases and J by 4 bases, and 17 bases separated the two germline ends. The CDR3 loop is CASSPPPSGADTQYF. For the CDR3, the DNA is TGTGCCAGCAGCCCTCCGCCCAGCGGCGCAGATACGCAGTATTTT.

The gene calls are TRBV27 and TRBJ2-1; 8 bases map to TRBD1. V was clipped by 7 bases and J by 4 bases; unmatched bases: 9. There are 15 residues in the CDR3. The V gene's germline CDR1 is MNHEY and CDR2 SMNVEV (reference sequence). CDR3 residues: CASNAGDRLYNEQFF. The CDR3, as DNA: TGTGCCAGCAACGCCGGGGACAGGTTATACAATGAGCAGTTCTTC.

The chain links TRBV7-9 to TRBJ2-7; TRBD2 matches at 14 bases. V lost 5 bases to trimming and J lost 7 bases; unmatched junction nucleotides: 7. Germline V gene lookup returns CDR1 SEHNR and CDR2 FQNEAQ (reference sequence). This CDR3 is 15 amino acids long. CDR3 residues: CASSGGTSGSLEQYF. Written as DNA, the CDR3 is TGTGCCAGCAGCGGAGGGACTAGCGGGAGCTTAGAGCAGTACTTC.

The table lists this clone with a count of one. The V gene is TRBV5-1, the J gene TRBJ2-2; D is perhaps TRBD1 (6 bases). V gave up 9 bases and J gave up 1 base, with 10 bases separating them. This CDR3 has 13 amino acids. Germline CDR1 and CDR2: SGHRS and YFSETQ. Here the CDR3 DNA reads TGCGCCACTCAACAGGGGAACACCGGGGAGCTGTTTTTT. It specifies CATQQGNTGELFF. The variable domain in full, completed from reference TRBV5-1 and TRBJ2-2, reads KAGVTQTPRYLIKTRGQQVTLSCSPISGHRSVSWYQQTPGQGLQFLFEYFSETQRNKGNFPGRFSGRQFSNSRSEMNVSTLELGDSALYLCATQQGNTGELFFGEGSRLTVL.

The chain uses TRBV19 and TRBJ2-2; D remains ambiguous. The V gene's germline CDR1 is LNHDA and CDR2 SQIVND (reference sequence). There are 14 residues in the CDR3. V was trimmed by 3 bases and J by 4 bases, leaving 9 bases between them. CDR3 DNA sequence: TGTGCCAGTAGTATTATGGAGTCCACCGGGGAGCTGTTTTTT. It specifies CASSIMESTGELFF.

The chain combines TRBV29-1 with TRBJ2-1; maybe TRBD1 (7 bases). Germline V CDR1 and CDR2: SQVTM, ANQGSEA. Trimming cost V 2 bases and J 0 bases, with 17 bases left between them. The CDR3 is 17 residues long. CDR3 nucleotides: TGCAGCGTTGAAAGAGGAGGAGGGGGCGCCTCCTACAATGAGCAGTTCTTC. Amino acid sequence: CSVERGGGGASYNEQFF.

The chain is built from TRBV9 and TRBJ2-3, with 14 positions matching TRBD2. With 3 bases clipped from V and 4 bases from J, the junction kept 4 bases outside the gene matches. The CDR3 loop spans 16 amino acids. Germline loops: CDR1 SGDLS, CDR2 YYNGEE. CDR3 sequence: CASSAGLAGGADTQYF. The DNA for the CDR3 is TGTGCCAGCAGCGCCGGACTAGCGGGAGGTGCAGATACGCAGTATTTT.

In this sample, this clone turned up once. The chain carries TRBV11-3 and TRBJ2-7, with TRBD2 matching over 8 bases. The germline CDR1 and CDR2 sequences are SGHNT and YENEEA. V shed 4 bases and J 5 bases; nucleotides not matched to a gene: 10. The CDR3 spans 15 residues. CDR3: CASSSKTSELNEQYF. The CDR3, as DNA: TGTGCCAGCAGCTCCAAGACTAGCGAGTTGAACGAGCAGTACTTC.

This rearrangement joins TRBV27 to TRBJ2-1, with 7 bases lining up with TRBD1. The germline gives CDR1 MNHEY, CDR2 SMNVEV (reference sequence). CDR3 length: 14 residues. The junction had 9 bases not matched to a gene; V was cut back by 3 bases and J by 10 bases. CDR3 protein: CASSFSRQGTEQFF. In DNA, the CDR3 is TGTGCCAGCAGTTTTTCGAGACAGGGAACGGAGCAGTTCTTC.

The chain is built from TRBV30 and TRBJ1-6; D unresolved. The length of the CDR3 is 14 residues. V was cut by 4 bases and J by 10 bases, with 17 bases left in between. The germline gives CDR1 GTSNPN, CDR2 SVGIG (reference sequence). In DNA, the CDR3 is TGTGCCTGGACTCCCGTCGGGGTTGGGTCACCCCTCCACTTT. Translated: CAWTPVGVGSPLHF. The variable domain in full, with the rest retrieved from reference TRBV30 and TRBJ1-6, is SQTIHQWPATLVQPVGSPLSLECTVEGTSNPNLYWYRQAAGRGLQLLFYSVGIGQISSEVPQNLSASRPQDRQFILSSKKLLLSDSGFYLCAWTPVGVGSPLHFGNGTRLTVT.

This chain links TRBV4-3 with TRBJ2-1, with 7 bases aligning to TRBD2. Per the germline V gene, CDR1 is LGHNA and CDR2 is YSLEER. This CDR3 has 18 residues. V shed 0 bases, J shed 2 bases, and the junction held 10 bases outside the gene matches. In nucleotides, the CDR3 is TGCGCCAGCAGCCAAGAAATGGGGGGGAGAAGCCCCTACAATGAGCAGTTCTTC. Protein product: CASSQEMGGRSPYNEQFF.

The CDR3 sequence is CASRMAGATEKLFF. DNA for the CDR3: TGTGCCAGTAGGATGGCTGGGGCTACCGAAAAACTGTTTTTT. The chain couples TRBV19 to TRBJ1-4; possibly TRBD1 for D (5 bases). This CDR3 comprises 14 residues. Germline-derived CDR1 and CDR2 are LNHDA and SQIVND (reference sequence). V was pared by 6 bases and J by 8 bases, with 16 bases between.

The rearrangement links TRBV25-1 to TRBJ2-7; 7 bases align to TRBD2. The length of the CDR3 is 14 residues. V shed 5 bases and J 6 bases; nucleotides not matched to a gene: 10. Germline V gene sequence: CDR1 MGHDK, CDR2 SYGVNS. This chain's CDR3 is CASSKEAGIGEQYF. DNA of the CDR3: TGTGCCAGCAGTAAGGAAGCGGGAATCGGCGAGCAGTACTTC.

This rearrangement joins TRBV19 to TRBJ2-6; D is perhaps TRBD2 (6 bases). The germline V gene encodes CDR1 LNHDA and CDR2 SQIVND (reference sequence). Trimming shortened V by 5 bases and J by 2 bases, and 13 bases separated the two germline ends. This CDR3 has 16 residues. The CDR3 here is CASSPAWGAGANVLTF. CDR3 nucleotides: TGTGCCAGTAGTCCTGCTTGGGGGGCTGGGGCCAACGTCCTGACTTTC.

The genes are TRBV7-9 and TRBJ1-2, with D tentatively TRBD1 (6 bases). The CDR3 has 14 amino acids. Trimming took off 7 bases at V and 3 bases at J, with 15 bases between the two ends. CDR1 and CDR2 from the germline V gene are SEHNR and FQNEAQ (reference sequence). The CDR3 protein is CASTSWDTYYGYTF. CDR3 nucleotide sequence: TGTGCCAGCACCTCCTGGGACACTTACTATGGCTACACCTTC.

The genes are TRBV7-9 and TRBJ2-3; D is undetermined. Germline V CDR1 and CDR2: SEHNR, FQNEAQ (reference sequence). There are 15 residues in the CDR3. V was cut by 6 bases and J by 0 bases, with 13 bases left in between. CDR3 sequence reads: CASRPTELSTDTQYF. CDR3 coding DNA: TGTGCCAGCAGACCCACAGAGCTAAGCACAGATACGCAGTATTTT.

CDR3 amino acids: CASSLAFERVDGYTF. CDR3 nucleotide sequence: TGTGCCAGCAGCTTGGCCTTCGAGAGGGTTGATGGCTACACCTTC. This chain links TRBV5-6 with TRBJ1-2; the D is unclear. The germline gives CDR1 SGHDT, CDR2 YYEEEE. Trimming pared 0 bases from V and 6 bases from J, leaving 15 bases between. The CDR3 length is 15 residues.

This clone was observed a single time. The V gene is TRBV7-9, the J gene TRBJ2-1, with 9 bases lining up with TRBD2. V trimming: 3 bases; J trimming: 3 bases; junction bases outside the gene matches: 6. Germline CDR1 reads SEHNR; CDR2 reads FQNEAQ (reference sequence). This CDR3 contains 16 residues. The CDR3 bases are TGTGCCAGCAGCTTTACACTAGCGGGTCTCTACAATGAGCAGTTCTTC. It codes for CASSFTLAGLYNEQFF.

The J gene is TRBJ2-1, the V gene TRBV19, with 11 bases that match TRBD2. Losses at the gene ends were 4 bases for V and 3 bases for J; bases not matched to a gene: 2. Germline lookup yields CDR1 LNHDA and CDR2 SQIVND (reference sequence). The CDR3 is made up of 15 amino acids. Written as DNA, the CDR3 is TGTGCCAGTAGTACCGGGACTAGCGGCTACAATGAGCAGTTCTTC. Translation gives CASSTGTSGYNEQFF.

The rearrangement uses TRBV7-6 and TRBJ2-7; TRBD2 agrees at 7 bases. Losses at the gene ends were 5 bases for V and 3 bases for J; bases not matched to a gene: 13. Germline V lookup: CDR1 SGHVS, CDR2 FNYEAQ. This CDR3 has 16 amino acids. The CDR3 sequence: CASSPQRAGANYEQYF. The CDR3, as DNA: TGTGCCAGCAGCCCCCAACGTGCGGGAGCGAACTACGAGCAGTACTTC.

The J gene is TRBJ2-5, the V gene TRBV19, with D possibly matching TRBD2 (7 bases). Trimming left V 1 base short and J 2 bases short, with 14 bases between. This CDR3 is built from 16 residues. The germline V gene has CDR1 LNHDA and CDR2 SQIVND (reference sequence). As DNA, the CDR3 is TGTGCCAGTAGTATAGGGCAGGGGACTACTCAAGAGACCCAGTACTTC. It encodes CASSIGQGTTQETQYF.

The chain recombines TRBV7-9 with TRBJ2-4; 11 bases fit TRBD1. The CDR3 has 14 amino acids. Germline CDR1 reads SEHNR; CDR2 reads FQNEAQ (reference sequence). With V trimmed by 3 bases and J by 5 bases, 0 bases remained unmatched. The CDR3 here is CASSLGQGENIQYF. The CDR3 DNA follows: TGTGCCAGCAGCTTGGGACAGGGGGAAAACATTCAGTACTTC.

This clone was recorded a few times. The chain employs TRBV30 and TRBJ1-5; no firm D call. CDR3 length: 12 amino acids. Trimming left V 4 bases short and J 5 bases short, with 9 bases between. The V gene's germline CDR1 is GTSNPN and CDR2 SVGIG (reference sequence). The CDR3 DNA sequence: TGTGCCTGGAATAACAGACATCAGCCCCAGCATTTT. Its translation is CAWNNRHQPQHF.